This TCR beta chain was documented in a study of blood T cell repertoires in COVID-19. Germline V CDR1 and CDR2: LGHDT, YNNKEL (reference sequence). The CDR3 consists of 11 residues. V was clipped by 1 base and J by 10 bases, with 5 bases between them. This clone was seen many times. Original handling: For nucleated cells, counts were estimated from reference gene primer amplification. Repertoires were generated with immunoSEQ multiplex PCR, while TCRdb's copy carries only in-frame clones and drops some. The DNA was the basis for D and trimming; V, J and clone size are from that table. The sample lists more than 200,000 clones, 83% occurring once.

The gene calls are TRBV3-1 (or the pseudogene TRBV3-2) and TRBJ2-1; D is unclear. The receptor was derived from a woman in her thirties or forties with active or convalescent COVID-19. Sequencing input: peripheral blood. The DNA of the CDR3 is TGTGCCAGCAGCCAAGTCGGGGAGCAGTTCTTC. Translating gives CASSQVGEQFF.